Listed here are 17 T cell receptor beta chains from one sample, sequenced in a study of human T cells and chemical hapten exposure. TCRdb fed the 5' RACE reads into MiXCR, producing one record per CDR3 protein. The table has more than 140,000 distinct CDR3 sequences, 4.1% seen once. Total RNA came from unfractionated whole blood. These receptors all come from a female donor in good health.

This clonotype was detected only a few times. This rearrangement joins TRBV7-2 to TRBJ2-6; no definite D call. CDR1 and CDR2 from the germline V gene are SGHTA and FQGNSA. This CDR3 spans 17 amino acids. V lost 1 base and J 4 bases, leaving 14 bases between the germline ends. The CDR3 loop is CASSLVRPASGANVLTF. CDR3 in DNA: TGTGCCAGCAGCTTAGTTCGGCCCGCCTCGGGGGCCAACGTCCTGACTTTC. The variable domain in full, completed from reference TRBV7-2 and TRBJ2-6, reads GAGVSQSPSNKVTEKGKDVELRCDPISGHTALYWYRQSLGQGLEFLIYFQGNSAPDKSGLPSDRFSAERTGGSVSTLTIQRTQQEDSAVYLCASSLVRPASGANVLTFGAGSRLTVL.

This chain uses TRBV20-1 with TRBJ2-7; no clear D. This CDR3 comprises 13 residues. Trimming cost V 6 bases and J 6 bases, with 18 bases left between them. CDR1 is DFQATT, CDR2 SNEGSKA, per germline (reference sequence). The CDR3 is CSAGKEVLSEQYF. The CDR3 nucleotides read TGCAGTGCGGGGAAGGAAGTTCTATCCGAGCAGTACTTC.

This clonotype was recorded many times. The chain combines TRBV29-1 with TRBJ2-7, with 9 bases lining up with TRBD1. The CDR3 has 13 amino acids. CDR1 is SQVTM, CDR2 ANQGSEA, per germline. The V and J ends lost 4 bases and 3 bases, in that order; junction bases with no gene match: 4. The DNA of the CDR3 is TGCAGCGTTGCAGGGACAGGGAGCTACGAGCAGTACTTC. Encoded protein: CSVAGTGSYEQYF.

The table lists this clonotype with a few counts. The rearrangement links TRBV20-1 to TRBJ1-5; D is perhaps TRBD1 (6 bases). This CDR3 contains 15 residues. Per the germline V gene, CDR1 is DFQATT and CDR2 is SNEGSKA (reference sequence). V shed 3 bases and J shed 3 bases, with 15 bases lying between them. The CDR3 reads CSARDGRGANQPQHF. CDR3 nucleotide sequence: TGCAGTGCTAGGGATGGGAGGGGGGCCAATCAGCCCCAGCATTTT.

This clonotype was counted ten times or more. This chain uses TRBV5-4 with TRBJ1-2; 9 bases agree with TRBD1. CDR1 and CDR2 from the germline V gene are SGHNT and YYREEE (reference sequence). This CDR3 comprises 15 residues. V lost 4 bases and J lost 3; bases outside the gene matches: 7. The CDR3 nucleotides are TGTGCCAGCAGCCCTACGGGACAGGGAGACTATGGCTACACCTTC. It specifies CASSPTGQGDYGYTF.

This clonotype occurred many times. V gene TRBV20-1 combines with J gene TRBJ2-7; a possible D gene is TRBD2 (6 bases). The V gene lost 3 bases and the J gene lost 0 bases, with 12 bases spanning the gap. This CDR3 comprises 14 residues. Germline V gene lookup returns CDR1 DFQATT and CDR2 SNEGSKA (reference sequence). The CDR3 coding sequence is TGCAGTGCTAGGGGGAGGCAGACCTCCTACGAGCAGTACTTC. This codes for CSARGRQTSYEQYF.

This clonotype was picked up many times. The chain joins TRBV9 to TRBJ2-3; 9 bases are a match to TRBD2. There are 15 residues in the CDR3. Trimming at V came to 3 bases and at J to 2 bases, leaving 4 bases not matched to a gene. Germline CDR1 is SGDLS and CDR2 is YYNGEE. The CDR3 here is CASSGGGATTDTQYF. CDR3 sequence (DNA): TGTGCCAGCAGCGGCGGGGGGGCAACCACAGATACGCAGTATTTT. Filled out from reference TRBV9 and TRBJ2-3, the complete variable domain reads DSGVTQTPKHLITATGQRVTLRCSPRSGDLSVYWYQQSLDQGLQFLIQYYNGEERAKGNILERFSAQQFPDLHSELNLSSLELGDSALYFCASSGGGATTDTQYFGPGTRLTVL.

This clonotype was picked up many times. The chain has TRBV7-9 and TRBJ2-2; D possibly uses TRBD1 or TRBD2 (5 bases each). The CDR3 has 14 residues. Trimming took 6 bases from V and 3 from J, leaving 11 bases between them. The germline V gene encodes CDR1 SEHNR and CDR2 FQNEAQ (reference sequence). The chain's CDR3 is CASRAGTYTGELFF. The CDR3 coding sequence is TGTGCCAGCAGGGCCGGGACCTACACCGGGGAGCTGTTTTTT.

This clonotype was counted ten times or more. J is TRBJ1-6 and V is TRBV20-1; D is uncertain. Germline V gives CDR1 DFQATT, CDR2 SNEGSKA (reference sequence). The CDR3 loop spans 14 amino acids. Trimming took 2 bases from V and 7 from J, leaving 12 bases between them. Here the CDR3 DNA reads TGCAGTGCTAGATTAAGGACGGACAATTCACCCCTCCACTTT. Protein product: CSARLRTDNSPLHF.

Points on this clonotype: A read error may be the cause here, since a much bigger clone is one base away. This sequence joins TRBV20-1 and TRBJ2-1, with 8 positions matching TRBD2. The germline V gene encodes CDR1 DFQATT and CDR2 SNEGSKA (reference sequence). The CDR3 covers 16 residues. Unmatched junction bases numbered 11, after V lost 6 bases and J lost 1 base. The CDR3 DNA follows: TGCAGTGCGACGCTGGCGGGGGGTCGGTCCTACAATGAGCAGTTCTTC. It yields the protein CSATLAGGRSYNEQFF.

The V call is TRBV7-8, the J call TRBJ2-1; TRBD2 matches 13 bases. Germline-derived CDR1 and CDR2 are SGHVS and FQNEAQ. V shed 5 bases, J shed 2 bases, and the junction held 12 bases outside the gene matches. This CDR3 is built from 19 residues. Here the CDR3 DNA reads TGTGCCAGCAGCGTTCGGACTAGCGGGGGAACCAACCCCTACAATGAGCAGTTCTTC. It is translated as CASSVRTSGGTNPYNEQFF. Full variable domain (remainder filled in from reference TRBV7-8 and TRBJ2-1): GAGVSQSPRYKVAKRGQDVALRCDPISGHVSLFWYQQALGQGPEFLTYFQNEAQLDKSGLPSDRFFAERPEGSVSTLKIQRTQQEDSAVYLCASSVRTSGGTNPYNEQFFGPGTRLTVL.

This clonotype was picked up many times. The chain carries TRBV6-5 and TRBJ2-5, with 7 bases identical to TRBD2. The trim removed 5 bases at V and 2 bases at J, leaving 5 bases unmatched. Per the germline V gene, CDR1 is MNHEY and CDR2 is SVGAGI. The CDR3 contains 14 residues. CDR3 in amino acids: CASSPGLGQETQYF. DNA for the CDR3: TGTGCCAGCAGTCCCGGACTAGGACAAGAGACCCAGTACTTC.

This clonotype was counted many times. The gene calls are TRBV4-2 and TRBJ2-1; no reliable D call. The CDR3 has 12 amino acids. Germline CDR1 LGHNA, CDR2 YNFKEQ. V lost 0 bases and J 10 bases, leaving 7 bases between the germline ends. This CDR3 is CASSQDPREQFF. Here the CDR3 DNA reads TGTGCCAGCAGCCAAGATCCTAGAGAGCAGTTCTTC.

This clonotype was found many times. V gene TRBV27 combines with J gene TRBJ1-4; 7 bases map to TRBD1. V shed 6 bases and J 5 bases; nucleotides not matched to a gene: 9. Per the germline V gene, CDR1 is MNHEY and CDR2 is SMNVEV (reference sequence). The CDR3 sequence is 15 residues long. The CDR3 reads CASSPIQGGNEKLFF. CDR3 nucleotide sequence: TGTGCCAGCAGCCCGATTCAGGGGGGCAATGAAAAACTGTTTTTT.

This clonotype has at least ten counts. The chain joins TRBV6-1 to TRBJ1-2; tentatively, D is TRBD1 (5 bases). V dropped 6 bases and J dropped 6 bases, with 14 bases sitting between them. Looked up from germline, CDR1 is MNHNS and CDR2 is SASEGT. The CDR3 has 13 amino acids. This chain's CDR3 is CASRKQGRNGYTF. The CDR3 DNA sequence: TGTGCCAGCAGGAAGCAGGGAAGGAATGGCTACACCTTC.

This clonotype was seen at least ten times. The chain combines TRBV9 with TRBJ2-4; TRBD1 might be the D (5 bases). From germline, CDR1 is SGDLS and CDR2 YYNGEE. The CDR3 spans 13 residues. Trimming stripped 0 bases from V and 11 bases from J, with 12 bases between. The DNA of the CDR3 is TGTGCCAGCAGCGTAGATGGTAGCAGGGTTCAGTACTTC. This gives the protein CASSVDGSRVQYF.

This clonotype came up many times. The chain joins TRBV27 to TRBJ2-5; the D call may be TRBD1 or TRBD2 (5 bases each). The CDR3 spans 13 residues. V was trimmed by 5 bases and J by 3 bases, leaving 10 bases between them. Germline V gene sequence: CDR1 MNHEY, CDR2 SMNVEV (reference sequence). This CDR3 reads CASSGGPKETQYF. The DNA for the CDR3 is TGTGCCAGCAGTGGGGGACCGAAAGAGACCCAGTACTTC.